The present entry profiles one T cell receptor beta chain with its context. No antigen is known for it. No base quality values were provided; no much bigger clone lies one nucleotide off. The source of the sample is a study of memory CD8 T cells in hepatitis C reinfection (dated 2017 in TCRdb). Turning to the overall study: Two consecutive HCV infections were spontaneously resolved by three donors, whereas a primary infection was cleared by two donors who then became chronically infected after reinfection. In the reinfection study, participants with a resolved prior HCV infection were followed up every 3 months. Between the late 2000s and the early 2010s, five reinfection cases that had stored pre-reinfection samples were identified. Pre-reinfection samples were obtained between 55 and 20 weeks before detection of reinfection. HCV reinfection was defined as a positive HCV RNA test following two negative tests taken at least 60 days apart. The TCR beta repertoire of virus-specific CD8 T cells was tracked longitudinally in about five donors across an HCV reinfection episode.

Library preparation employed the immunoSEQ multiplex PCR assay. Genomic DNA was extracted from the sorted cells, and Adaptive Biotechnologies' automated high-throughput method was used to sequence the TCR beta V, D and J regions. A two-step, bias-controlled multiplex PCR was used to amplify CDR3 regions. An Illumina instrument was used to sequence the amplified TCR beta libraries. Per the original workflow: Demultiplexed reads were processed to reduce amplification and sequencing bias, and the IMGT database was used to assign CDR3 sequences to gene families. ImmunoSEQ software version 2.0 was used to analyze repertoire data. Out-of-frame sequences and sequences with stop codons in the CDR3 were removed from clonotype lists. Clonotypes with a frequency below 0.01% were excluded because such low-frequency clonotypes corresponded to less than one cell. Richness was calculated by dividing observed richness by input cell number, and evenness was calculated by dividing Shannon entropy by log observed richness. Repertoire diversity and similarity between time points were quantified using Simpson diversity and Morisita-Horn overlap indices. Clonotypes were grouped as dominant (>1%), sub-dominant (0.5-0.99%), low abundance (0.1-0.49%) or lowest abundance (<0.1%). A germline index was calculated as total CDR3 length minus total nucleotide additions, divided by total CDR3 length. TCRdb's version of the immuneACCESS table is confined to in-frame rearrangements and falls short of the full clone set. An unresolved V gene accounts for under half of the shortfall where checked; the remainder is of unknown origin. V and J calls and clone size are copied from that table; D and trimming were computed from the DNA. The sample table contains tens of thousands of clones; only one count was recorded for about 90% of them. The ten largest account for approximately 1% of the sample.

Findings and caveats that apply to the study as a whole: Because the study included only a few donors, definitive conclusions about public clonotypes linked to secondary clearance could not be reached.

Taken with the paper, the label for time point translates to: pre-reinfection, 55 to 20 weeks before reinfection detection. Sorted cells were sequenced directly ex vivo, without in vitro expansion prior to TCR sequencing. The donors were people who inject drugs and were enrolled in Canada's Montreal Acute Hepatitis C Cohort Study (HEPCO). Total naive CD8 T cells, sorted as viable CD3+ CD8+ CD45RO-, came from a couple of donors at all three reinfection time points as controls. Before sorting, cryopreserved peripheral blood mononuclear cells were thawed and CD8 T cells were purified from those thawed cells. CD8 T cells were enriched by negative selection with the MACS CD8+ T cell Isolation Kit. A BD FACSAria II sorter with FACSDiva software was used for cell sorting, and FlowJo was used for data analysis. The clonotype comes from a man younger than 30 with hepatitis C virus infection. Material for sequencing was naive CD8+ T cells sorted from blood. What this sample's cell subset or site label stands for: total naive CD8+CD45RO- T cells.

The bases read TGTGCCAGTAGGGCGGGCACAAACTACCACTACGAGCAGTACTTC. Translated, it gives CASRAGTNYHYEQYF. The chain is made from TRBV19 and TRBJ2-7, with TRBD2 as a weak D call on 5 bases. Spanning cysteine to phenylalanine, the CDR3 consists of 15 amino acids. Only the CDR3 DNA stays, 45 bases, in frame from base 1. For CDR1 and CDR2, the germline V gene (reference sequence) lists LNHDA and SQIVND. V drops 6 bases and J drops 3 bases, leaving 18 bases in between.